Presented here are 6 T cell receptor beta chains from one specimen sequenced in a study of blood T cell repertoires in COVID-19. Assay used: immunoSEQ multiplex PCR; TCRdb lists only in-frame clones, some missing. The sample includes fewer than 350,000 clones, approximately 80% of them seen just once. The sample consisted of peripheral blood. These receptors originate from a woman aged 60 to 75 with active or convalescent COVID-19.

A word on this clone: Germline is not matched at one junction end, which may reflect a read error. This chain joins TRBV10-1 and TRBJ2-3; maybe TRBD1 (6 bases). CDR3 length equals 14 residues. Germline assignment: CDR1 WNHNN and CDR2 SYGVQD (reference sequence). The CDR3 sequence: CASRPGHPDSPRGF. The CDR3 region has the DNA TGCGCCAGCAGACCGGGACACCCCGACTCCCCCAGGGGTTTT.

The gene calls are TRBV7-8 and TRBJ1-4, with 8 bases matching TRBD1. CDR1 SGHVS and CDR2 FQNEAQ come from the germline V gene. Trimming removed 3 bases from V and 4 bases from J; junction bases left unmatched: 4. This CDR3 is 15 amino acids long. CDR3 DNA sequence: TGTGCCAGCAGCTTTTACAGGGGGGTTAATGAAAAACTGTTTTTT. Translation gives CASSFYRGVNEKLFF.

The chain is built from TRBV19 and TRBJ1-1; D possibly corresponds to TRBD1 (5 bases). The CDR3 is 13 residues long. V lost 4 bases to trimming and J lost 7 bases, with 13 bases between them. Germline CDR1 LNHDA, CDR2 SQIVND (reference sequence). In DNA, the CDR3 is TGTGCCAGTAGTACCACGTTGGGGGGTGAAGCTTTCTTT. As protein: CASSTTLGGEAFF.

The V and J genes are TRBV7-2 and TRBJ2-6; D perhaps matches TRBD1 (5 bases). The V and J ends lost 4 bases and 0 bases respectively, with 10 bases between them. Germline CDR1 reads SGHTA; CDR2 reads FQGNSA. The CDR3 is made up of 16 amino acids. For the CDR3, the DNA is TGTGCCAGCAGCTCCTGGGGCAACTCTGGGGCCAACGTCCTGACTTTC. Protein product: CASSSWGNSGANVLTF.

V usage is TRBV14 and J usage is TRBJ1-2; D gene ambiguous. From germline, CDR1 is SGHDN and CDR2 FVKESK. V lost 0 bases, J lost 7 bases, and 9 bases lay in between. CDR3 size: 13 residues. The CDR3 DNA reads TGTGCCAGCAGCCAAGATGCCGCCAGTGGCTACACCTTC. As protein: CASSQDAASGYTF.

This sequence joins TRBV7-9 and TRBJ1-1; no firm D call. The germline gives CDR1 SEHNR, CDR2 FQNEAQ (reference sequence). The CDR3 contains 12 residues. Trimming cost V 1 base and J 8 bases, with 8 bases left between them. The chain's CDR3 is CASSLEIQEAFF. The CDR3 region has the DNA TGTGCCAGCAGCTTAGAAATACAAGAAGCTTTCTTT.